Listed below are T cell receptor beta chains from one sample, sequenced in a study of vaccination effects on CD4 cells after COVID-19. The method was immunoSEQ multiplex PCR; TCRdb's version includes in-frame clones alone and lacks a portion of them. Of some 29,000 clones in the sample, roughly four fifths were seen once. Their recognized antigens are unknown. The material sequenced was CD4+ T cells from PBMCs cultured with HCoV-OC43 spike peptides, taken after COVID-19 vaccination. These receptors came from a human donor who received a COVID-19 vaccine. Both conserved end residues are part of each CDR3. The order of the fields is clone size, J gene, V gene, CDR3 length, D gene, CDR3 DNA, CDR3 protein. A D gene is named only where the DNA matches it firmly. Clone size is shown for a subset of rows, as once, few, many or a class of expanded clone.

>few|TRBJ1-6|TRBV5-4|15|-
TGTGCCAGCAGCCGAGACGGACGGAATAATTCACCCCTCCACTTT
CASSRDGRNNSPLHF
>-|TRBJ2-3|TRBV29-1|13|-
TGCAGCGTTGTCGCACAGGGCACAGATACGCAGTATTTT
CSVVAQGTDTQYF
>-|TRBJ1-1|TRBV9|12|-
TGTGCCAGCAGCGTAGCAGAGACTGAAGCTTTCTTT
CASSVAETEAFF
>-|TRBJ2-3|TRBV5-1|20|-
TGCGCCAGCAGCTTGCGGCTCCGTGCGGGGCTAAACTCTAGCACAGATACGCAGTATTTT
CASSLRLRAGLNSSTDTQYF
>-|TRBJ1-1|TRBV6-5|14|-
TGTGCCAGCAGTTACGCGGGGGGACGCACTGAAGCTTTCTTT
CASSYAGGRTEAFF
>-|TRBJ2-7|TRBV6-5|15|-
TGTGCCAGCAAATCATCGTTAGTTTTGCAAGACGAGCAGTACTTC
CASKSSLVLQDEQYF
>-|TRBJ1-2|TRBV3-1/TRBV3-2|17|-
TGTGCCAGCAGCCAAGGCGGAACGGGGAAAACTTACTATGGCTACACCTTC
CASSQGGTGKTYYGYTF
>-|TRBJ2-5|TRBV2|12|-
TGTGCCAGCAACAGGGGAGGGGAGACCCAGTACTTC
CASNRGGETQYF
>-|TRBJ1-6|TRBV30|16|-
TGTGCCTGGAGTGGGGGGCGGTTCTCCTATAATTCACCCCTCCACTTT
CAWSGGRFSYNSPLHF
>-|TRBJ2-5|TRBV5-1|14|TRBD1
TGCGCCAGCAGCGCGGGACAGGGGCAAGAGACCCAGTACTTC
CASSAGQGQETQYF
>-|TRBJ2-5|TRBV11-2|14|-
TGTGCCAGCAGCTGGATCCAGACAACAGAGACCCAGTACTTC
CASSWIQTTETQYF
>-|TRBJ2-5|TRBV4-1|15|TRBD2
TGCGCCAGCAGCCAAGGACGGGGGGTCCAAGAGACCCAGTACTTC
CASSQGRGVQETQYF
>-|TRBJ2-2|TRBV4-1|17|TRBD1
TGCGCCAGCAGCCAAGGAGCGCGAGACAGGGCCACCGGGGAGCTGTTTTTT
CASSQGARDRATGELFF
>-|TRBJ2-2|TRBV27|15|-
TGTGCCAGCAGTCCCAGACAGTTAGATTCGGGGGAGCTGTTTTTT
CASSPRQLDSGELFF
>-|TRBJ2-7|TRBV11-2|15|TRBD1
TGTGCCAGCAGCTTAGCGCCTGGAACAGGGGAGCGGCAGTACTTC
CASSLAPGTGERQYF
>-|TRBJ1-2|TRBV6-6|13|-
TGTGCCAGCACCCCCGGGGAACGCTATGGCTACACCTTC
CASTPGERYGYTF
>-|TRBJ2-1|TRBV24-1|15|TRBD1
TGTGCCATCATGTCCGGACAGGGCTCCTACAATGAGCAGTTCTTC
CAIMSGQGSYNEQFF
>-|TRBJ1-1|TRBV5-5|15|TRBD1
TGTGCCAGCAGCCTCGGACAGGGCCTGAACACTGAAGCTTTCTTT
CASSLGQGLNTEAFF
>-|TRBJ2-1|TRBV10-2|15|-
TGCGCCAGCAGTGAGGGGAACCCCCAACGAGGTGAGCAGTTCTTC
CASSEGNPQRGEQFF
>-|TRBJ2-7|TRBV6-5|12|-
TGTGCCAGCAGTACGGACAGAAGGGAGCAGTACTTC
CASSTDRREQYF
>-|TRBJ1-3|TRBV5-1|17|TRBD1
TGCGCCAGCAGCTTGACGGCCGGGACAGGGGCCGGAAACACCATATATTTT
CASSLTAGTGAGNTIYF
>-|TRBJ1-2|TRBV11-2|14|-
TGTGCCAGCAGCTTAGACTACGCGGACTATGGCTACACCTTC
CASSLDYADYGYTF
>-|TRBJ1-1|TRBV7-9|13|-
TGTGCCAGCAGCTTACTGATGAACACTGAAGCTTTCTTT
CASSLLMNTEAFF
>-|TRBJ1-1|TRBV10-3|13|-
TGTGCCATCAGTGTAACGGGAAACACTGAAGCTTTCTTT
CAISVTGNTEAFF
>-|TRBJ2-3|TRBV7-9|11|-
TGTGCCAGCAGCTTGGTAGATACGCAGTATTTT
CASSLVDTQYF
>-|TRBJ2-3|TRBV6-1|17|TRBD2
TGTGCCAGCAGTGGTGGGACTAGCGGGGGGGCAATAGATACGCAGTATTTT
CASSGGTSGGAIDTQYF
>-|TRBJ2-3|TRBV5-1|17|TRBD2
TGCGCCAGCAGCCCCGGACTAGCGGGGGGTTACACAGATACGCAGTATTTT
CASSPGLAGGYTDTQYF
>-|TRBJ2-1|TRBV29-1|13|-
TGCAGCGTGGTCACCGGGACCGAAAATGAGCAGTTCTTC
CSVVTGTENEQFF
>few|TRBJ1-2|TRBV20-1|11|TRBD1
TGCAGTGCTATGGTAGGGGGCGGCTACACCTTC
CSAMVGGGYTF
>-|TRBJ2-6|TRBV19|18|-
TGTGCCAGTAGTATAGGGTTCCGGGGAGTGACTGGGGCCAACGTCCTGACTTTC
CASSIGFRGVTGANVLTF
>few|TRBJ1-2|TRBV7-9|13|TRBD1
TGTGCCAGCAGTCAGACAGGGGCATATGGCTACACCTTC
CASSQTGAYGYTF
>-|TRBJ2-2|TRBV18|17|-
TGTGCCAGCTCACCACCTACAGGCAACGGGGACACCGGGGAGCTGTTTTTT
CASSPPTGNGDTGELFF
>-|TRBJ2-1|TRBV19|12|-
TGTGCCAGTAGTCGCCAGAGTAATGAGCAGTTCTTC
CASSRQSNEQFF
>-|TRBJ1-3|TRBV7-9|18|TRBD1
TGTGCCAGCAGCTTAAGCTTCGGCGCAACAGGGGTAGGAAACACCATATATTTT
CASSLSFGATGVGNTIYF
>-|TRBJ2-7|TRBV19|15|TRBD2
TGTGCCAGTAGTACCGCTAGCGGGGGTTCCTACGAGCAGTACTTC
CASSTASGGSYEQYF
>-|TRBJ2-2|TRBV7-8|16|TRBD2
TGTGCCAGCAGCATTCGACTAGCGGGAATGGCCGGGGAGCTGTTTTTT
CASSIRLAGMAGELFF
>-|TRBJ2-7|TRBV11-2|15|-
TGTGCCAGCAGCTTGCGCGGGCCTAGCTCCTACGAGCAGTACTTC
CASSLRGPSSYEQYF
>-|TRBJ1-6|TRBV7-9|13|-
TGTGCCAGCAGCCCCCCGGGTGGTTCACCCCTCCACTTT
CASSPPGGSPLHF
>-|TRBJ1-2|TRBV6-5|12|-
TGTGCCACCACAGGGATCGGGTATGGCTACACCTTC
CATTGIGYGYTF
>-|TRBJ1-2|TRBV5-4|15|-
TGTGCCAGCAGCTTGGCTGGACGAATACGTTATGGCTACACCTTC
CASSLAGRIRYGYTF
>-|TRBJ2-1|TRBV29-1|14|TRBD2
TGCAGCGTTGCTCCGGGACTAGCTTACAATGAGCAGTTCTTC
CSVAPGLAYNEQFF
>-|TRBJ1-1|TRBV3-1/TRBV3-2|15|-
TGTGCCAGCAGCCAATCCGGGGCCAAGAGCACTGAAGCTTTCTTT
CASSQSGAKSTEAFF
>-|TRBJ2-7|TRBV3-1/TRBV3-2|15|TRBD1
TGTGCCAGCAGCCAAGACTGGACAGGGGGTCTCGAGCAGTACTTC
CASSQDWTGGLEQYF
>-|TRBJ2-3|TRBV10-3|15|-
TGTGCCATCAATGGGGGTAGCGAGGGCACAGATACGCAGTATTTT
CAINGGSEGTDTQYF
>-|TRBJ1-1|TRBV19|15|-
TGTGCCAGTACAACCTTCCCCGGGGCAGGGACTGAAGCTTTCTTT
CASTTFPGAGTEAFF
>-|TRBJ2-2|TRBV14|17|TRBD1
TGTGCCAGCAGTCGCATTACAGGGGTAATACGGACCGGGGAGCTGTTTTTT
CASSRITGVIRTGELFF